This T cell receptor beta chain was obtained from a study of cytomegalovirus exposure and HLA in healthy donors. This clone occurred a few times. No antigen is known for it. Germline CDR1 is SNHLY and CDR2 is FYNNEI. CDR3 size: 16 residues. Germline trimming cut 4 bases from V and 7 bases from J; bases unmatched to any gene: 6. General study points: Most likely, a cluster of highly shared sequence variants arose as a sequencing artifact. Overall, roughly 150 TCR beta chains were annotated as cytomegalovirus-associated.

PCR amplification relied on 60 Vbeta primers (plus 13 Jbeta primers). Only in-frame clones appear in the TCRdb table, and some are missing; sequencing was by immunoSEQ multiplex PCR. The sample holds approximately 220,000 clones, about 79% seen once. The clonotype originates from a male donor in good health and CMV-seronegative. This chain joins TRBV2 and TRBJ1-6; 11 nucleotides align to TRBD1. The sequencing input was PBMCs. The CDR3: CASSARDRGINSPLHF. The CDR3 bases are TGTGCCAGCAGTGCCCGGGACAGGGGGATCAATTCACCCCTCCACTTT.